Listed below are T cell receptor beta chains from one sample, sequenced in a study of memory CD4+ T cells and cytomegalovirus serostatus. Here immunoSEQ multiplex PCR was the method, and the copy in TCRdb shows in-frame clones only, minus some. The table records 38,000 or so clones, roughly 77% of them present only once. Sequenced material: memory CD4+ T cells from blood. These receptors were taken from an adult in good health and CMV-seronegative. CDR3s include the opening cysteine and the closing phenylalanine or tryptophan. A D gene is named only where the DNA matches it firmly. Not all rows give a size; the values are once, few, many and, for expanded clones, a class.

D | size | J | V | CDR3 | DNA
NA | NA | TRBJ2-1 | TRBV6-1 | CASSEVRTVDRLNEQFF | TGTGCCAGCAGTGAAGTGAGAACAGTGGATCGCTTAAATGAGCAGTTCTTC
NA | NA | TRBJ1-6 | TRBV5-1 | CASSLDVLADSPLHF | TGCGCCAGCAGCTTGGACGTCCTGGCGGATTCACCCCTCCACTTT
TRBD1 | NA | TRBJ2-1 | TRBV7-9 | CAIPGGRSYNEQFF | TGTGCCATCCCAGGGGGCCGCTCCTACAATGAGCAGTTCTTC
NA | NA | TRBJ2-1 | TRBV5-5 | CASSTWDLNEQFF | TGTGCCAGCAGCACATGGGACCTCAATGAGCAGTTCTTC
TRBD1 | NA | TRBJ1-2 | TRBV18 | CASSPVGQGYGYTF | TGTGCCAGCTCACCAGTGGGACAGGGGTATGGCTACACCTTC
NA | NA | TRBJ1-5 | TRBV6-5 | CASKRDSNQPQHF | TGTGCCAGCAAGAGAGATTCCAATCAGCCCCAGCATTTT
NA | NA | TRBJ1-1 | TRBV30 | CAWIGMGQGNHEAFF | TGTGCCTGGATTGGGATGGGGCAGGGGAATCATGAAGCTTTCTTT
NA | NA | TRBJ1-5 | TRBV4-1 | CASSREGPVNQPQHF | TGCGCCAGCAGCCGGGAGGGGCCCGTCAATCAGCCCCAGCATTTT
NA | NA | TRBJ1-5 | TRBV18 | CASSPGSNQPQHF | TGTGCCAGCTCACCCGGCAGCAATCAGCCCCAGCATTTT
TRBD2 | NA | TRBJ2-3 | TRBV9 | CASSVGDAGVDTQYF | TGTGCCAGCAGCGTAGGGGACGCGGGGGTCGATACGCAGTATTTT
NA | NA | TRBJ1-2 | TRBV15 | CATSSRTTVRSYTF | TGTGCCACCAGCAGCAGGACGACAGTTCGTAGCTACACCTTC
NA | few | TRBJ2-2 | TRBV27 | CASSLSWAAGELFF | TGTGCCAGCAGTTTAAGCTGGGCAGCCGGGGAGCTGTTTTTT
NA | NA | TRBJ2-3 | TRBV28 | CASSSPLYTQYF | TGTGCCAGCAGTTCCCCCTTATATACGCAGTATTTT
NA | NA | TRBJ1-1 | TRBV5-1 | CASSLYQGSMNTEAFF | TGCGCCAGCAGCTTATATCAGGGAAGCATGAACACTGAAGCTTTCTTT
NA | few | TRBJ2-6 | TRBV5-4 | CASSLDGPSSGANVLTF | TGTGCCAGCAGCTTGGACGGACCAAGCTCTGGGGCCAACGTCCTGACTTTC
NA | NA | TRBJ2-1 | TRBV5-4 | CASSLRGANEQFF | TGTGCCAGCAGCTTGAGGGGGGCCAATGAGCAGTTCTTC
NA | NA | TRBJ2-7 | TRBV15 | CATSPRGDSYEQYF | TGTGCCACCAGCCCACGAGGGGACTCCTACGAGCAGTACTTC
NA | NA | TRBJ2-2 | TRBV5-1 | CASSLDREATGELFF | TGCGCCAGCAGCTTGGACAGGGAGGCCACCGGGGAGCTGTTTTTT
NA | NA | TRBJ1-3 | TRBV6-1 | CASKSWGQGNTIYF | TGTGCCAGCAAGTCGTGGGGGCAAGGAAACACCATATATTTT
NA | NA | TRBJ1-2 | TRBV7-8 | CASSRRRDTVSQDGYTF | TGTGCCAGCAGCCGACGAAGGGATACAGTTAGTCAAGATGGCTACACCTTC
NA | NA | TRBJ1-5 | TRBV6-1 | CASSSDTMGFQPQHF | TGTGCCAGCAGCTCAGACACGATGGGATTCCAGCCCCAGCATTTT
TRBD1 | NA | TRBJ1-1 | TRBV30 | CAWSPGGGEAFF | TGTGCCTGGAGCCCAGGGGGCGGTGAAGCTTTCTTT
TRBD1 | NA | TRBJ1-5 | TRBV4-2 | CASSQGTGGPQHF | TGTGCCAGCAGCCAAGGAACAGGGGGACCTCAGCATTTT
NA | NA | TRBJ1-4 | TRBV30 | CAYGTVIEKLFF | TGTGCCTATGGGACCGTAATCGAAAAACTGTTTTTT
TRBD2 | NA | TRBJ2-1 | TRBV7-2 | CASTSGGDNEQFF | TGTGCCAGCACTAGCGGGGGAGACAATGAGCAGTTCTTC
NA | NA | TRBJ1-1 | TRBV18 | CASSPQDTEAFF | TGTGCCAGCTCACCGCAGGACACTGAAGCTTTCTTT
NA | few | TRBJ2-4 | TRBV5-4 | CASHFGGDAKNIQYF | TGTGCCAGCCACTTTGGGGGCGACGCCAAAAACATTCAGTACTTC
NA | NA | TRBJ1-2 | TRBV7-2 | CASSFRSYGYTF | TGTGCCAGCAGCTTCAGATCCTATGGCTACACCTTC
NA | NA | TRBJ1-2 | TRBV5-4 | CASSDVYTSNGYTF | TGTGCCAGCAGCGATGTTTACACTTCTAATGGCTACACCTTC
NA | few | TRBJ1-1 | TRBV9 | CASSVDGWSEAFF | TGTGCCAGCAGCGTAGACGGATGGTCTGAAGCTTTCTTT
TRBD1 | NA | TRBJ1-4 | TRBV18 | CASSPPTGWKLFF | TGTGCCAGCTCACCACCGACAGGGTGGAAACTGTTTTTT
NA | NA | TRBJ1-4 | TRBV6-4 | CASRLAGHPNEKLFF | TGTGCCAGCAGGCTCGCGGGACACCCTAATGAAAAACTGTTTTTT
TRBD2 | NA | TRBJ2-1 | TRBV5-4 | CASSFRTSGGFEQFF | TGTGCCAGCAGCTTTAGGACTAGCGGGGGATTTGAGCAGTTCTTC
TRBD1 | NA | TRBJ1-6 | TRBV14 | CASSFRDRYNSPLHF | TGTGCCAGCAGCTTCCGGGACAGATATAATTCACCCCTCCACTTT
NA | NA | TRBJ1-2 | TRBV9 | CASSADGTPHYRYGYTF | TGTGCCAGCAGCGCGGACGGGACACCCCATTACCGATATGGCTACACCTTC
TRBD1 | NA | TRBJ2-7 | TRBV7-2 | CASSLPTSGGPISYEQYF | TGTGCCAGCAGCCTCCCAACCTCAGGGGGCCCGATATCCTACGAGCAGTACTTC
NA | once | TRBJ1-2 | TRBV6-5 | CASRHWAGVDYGYTF | TGTGCCAGCAGACACTGGGCAGGGGTGGACTATGGCTACACCTTC
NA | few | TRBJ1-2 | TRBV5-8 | CASSPDQWTAFNYGYTF | TGTGCCAGCAGCCCCGACCAGTGGACAGCTTTTAACTATGGCTACACCTTC
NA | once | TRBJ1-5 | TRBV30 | CAWSSSQNQPQHF | TGTGCCTGGAGTAGTAGCCAGAATCAGCCCCAGCATTTT
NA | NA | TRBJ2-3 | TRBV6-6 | CASSYGGGGHTQYF | TGTGCCAGCAGTTACGGAGGTGGGGGCCATACGCAGTATTTT
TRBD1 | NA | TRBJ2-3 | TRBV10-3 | CAIRGTGADTQYF | TGTGCCATCAGGGGGACAGGGGCAGATACGCAGTATTTT
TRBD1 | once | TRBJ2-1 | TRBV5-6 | CASSFGQGGDEQFF | TGTGCCAGCAGCTTTGGACAGGGGGGTGATGAGCAGTTCTTC
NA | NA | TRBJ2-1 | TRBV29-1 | CSVEEGSEQFF | TGCAGCGTTGAAGAGGGGAGTGAGCAGTTCTTC
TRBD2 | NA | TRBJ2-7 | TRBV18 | CASSPDSKGLAGGPTRLSSYEQYF | TGTGCCAGCTCACCGGACTCCAAGGGACTAGCGGGGGGGCCGACGCGCCTGAGCTCCTACGAGCAGTACTTC
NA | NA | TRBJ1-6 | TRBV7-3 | CASSPQQNSPLHF | TGTGCCAGCAGCCCGCAACAGAATTCACCCCTCCACTTT
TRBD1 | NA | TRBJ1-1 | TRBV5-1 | CASSSRTGNTEAFF | TGCGCCAGCAGCTCTAGGACAGGGAACACTGAAGCTTTCTTT
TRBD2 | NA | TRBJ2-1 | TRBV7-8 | CASSLTGGKRGEQFF | TGTGCCAGCAGCTTGACGGGGGGAAAACGGGGTGAGCAGTTCTTC
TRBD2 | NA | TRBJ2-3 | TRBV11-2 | CASSLGTSGDTQYF | TGTGCCAGCAGCTTAGGGACTAGTGGAGATACGCAGTATTTT
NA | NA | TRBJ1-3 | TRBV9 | CASSLSGAGNSGNTIYF | TGTGCCAGCAGCCTAAGCGGGGCGGGAAACTCTGGAAACACCATATATTTT
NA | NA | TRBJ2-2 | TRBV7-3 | CASSLDGGGELFF | TGTGCCAGCAGCTTAGATGGAGGCGGGGAGCTGTTTTTT
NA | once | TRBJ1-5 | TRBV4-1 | CASSQLQENQPQHF | TGCGCCAGCAGCCAACTACAGGAGAATCAGCCCCAGCATTTT